Sequencing of this T cell receptor beta chain was carried out in a study of vaccination and CD4 T cells after COVID-19. This clonotype was seen a handful of times. The antigen remains unidentified. This sample's treatment: roughly ten-day PBMC culture with coronavirus spike peptide pools or control peptides (ViraFEST assay). Germline V CDR1 and CDR2: LNHDA, SQIVND (reference sequence). The CDR3 runs to 14 residues. Deletions cut 9 bases from V and 3 bases from J, with 17 bases between. The study sequenced cultured CD4+ T cell DNA using the Oncomine TCR Beta short-read assay. Once CD4+ T cells had been cultured, genomic DNA was extracted from them. TCRdb reprocessed the PCR reads via MiXCR and lists one record per CDR3 protein. This sample has 15,000 to 20,000 distinct CDR3 sequences; around 47% occur once, and the top ten carry 4.9%.

The J gene is TRBJ1-2, the V gene TRBV19; D is ambiguous. The material sequenced was CD4+ T cells from blood, cultured in vitro, taken before SARS-CoV-2 vaccination. This TCR was sampled from a human donor who had recovered from COVID-19. The CDR3 DNA is TGTGCCAGCTCCCCGAGAGGGCGCGACTATGGCTACACCTTC. Protein sequence: CASSPRGRDYGYTF.